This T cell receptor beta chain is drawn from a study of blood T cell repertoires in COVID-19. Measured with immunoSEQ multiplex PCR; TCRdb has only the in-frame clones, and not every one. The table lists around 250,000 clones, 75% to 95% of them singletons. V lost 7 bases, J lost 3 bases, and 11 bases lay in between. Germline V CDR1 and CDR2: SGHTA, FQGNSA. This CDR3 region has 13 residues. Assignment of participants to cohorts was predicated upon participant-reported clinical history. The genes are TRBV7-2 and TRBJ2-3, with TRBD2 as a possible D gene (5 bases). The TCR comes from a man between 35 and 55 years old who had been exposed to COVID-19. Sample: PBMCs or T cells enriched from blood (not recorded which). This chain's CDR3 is CASTRDLTDTQYF. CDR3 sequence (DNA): TGTGCCAGCACACGGGATCTTACAGATACGCAGTATTTT.